Listed below are T cell receptor beta chains from one sample, sequenced in a study of T-cell memory formation after mild COVID-19. TCRdb re-called the 5' RACE reads through MiXCR, storing one row per CDR3 protein. The sample comprises 300,000 to 400,000 distinct CDR3 sequences, under 15% of which are singletons, and 22% rests with the top ten. The specimen sequenced was PBMCs or a T cell subset sorted from them (not recorded which). All receptors derive from a man younger than 35 who had mild COVID-19 (a few samples of this study predate the infection). Cell type and time point are not known. CDR3s include the opening cysteine and the closing phenylalanine or tryptophan. The D gene is left open where the match is weak. Size values are once, few and many counts, or a class for expanded clones, and some rows have none.

clone size	V gene	D gene	J gene	CDR3 protein	CDR3 DNA
-	TRBV7-8	TRBD1	TRBJ2-1	CASSLVRGPNEQFF	TGTGCCAGCAGCTTAGTCAGGGGGCCCAATGAGCAGTTCTTC
-	TRBV4-3	-	TRBJ2-1	CASSQADRYNEQFF	TGCGCCAGCAGCCAAGCAGACAGATACAATGAGCAGTTCTTC
few	TRBV5-4	-	TRBJ1-1	CASSFGGAENTEAFF	TGTGCCAGCAGCTTTGGGGGGGCAGAGAACACTGAAGCTTTCTTT
-	TRBV5-6	-	TRBJ2-2	CASSHLAETGGVTGELFF	TGTGCCAGCAGCCACCTGGCCGAGACAGGCGGGGTCACCGGGGAGCTGTTTTTT
-	TRBV20-1	-	TRBJ1-1	CSVAARNHTEAFF	TGCAGTGTCGCAGCTAGGAACCACACTGAAGCTTTCTTT
-	TRBV18	TRBD1	TRBJ1-2	CASYIRDRTGPNYGYTF	TGTGCCAGCTACATCCGGGACCGGACAGGACCTAACTATGGCTACACCTTC
-	TRBV2	-	TRBJ1-1	CASSEEVKTEAFF	TGTGCCAGCAGTGAGGAGGTGAAAACTGAAGCTTTCTTT
-	TRBV20-1	-	TRBJ2-3	CSAREARGIHTDTQYF	TGCAGTGCTCGAGAGGCGCGGGGTATTCACACAGATACGCAGTATTTT
few	TRBV28	-	TRBJ1-2	CASSWGQGVYGYTF	TGTGCCAGCAGCTGGGGCCAAGGGGTCTATGGCTACACCTTC
-	TRBV18	-	TRBJ1-1	CASSPPALPNTEAFF	TGTGCCAGCTCACCACCGGCGCTCCCGAACACTGAAGCTTTCTTT
-	TRBV20-1	-	TRBJ2-7	CSARTGRATYEQYF	TGCAGTGCTAGGACGGGCAGGGCTACCTACGAGCAGTACTTC
-	TRBV7-9	TRBD1	TRBJ2-7	CASSVAGTGESYEQYF	TGTGCCAGCAGCGTAGCAGGGACAGGGGAGTCCTACGAGCAGTACTTC
-	TRBV7-8	TRBD1	TRBJ1-2	CASSPDRGFGYGYTF	TGTGCCAGCAGCCCGGACAGGGGGTTTGGCTATGGCTACACCTTC
-	TRBV5-1	-	TRBJ2-1	CASSLWTADNEQFF	TGCGCCAGCAGCTTGTGGACAGCTGACAATGAGCAGTTCTTC
-	TRBV5-1	-	TRBJ2-7	CASSLAGSEQYF	TGCGCCAGCAGCTTGGCAGGGTCCGAGCAGTACTTC
many	TRBV12-3/TRBV12-4	TRBD1	TRBJ2-3	CASSADRAGTDTQYF	TGTGCCAGCAGTGCCGACAGGGCGGGCACAGATACGCAGTATTTT
-	TRBV27	-	TRBJ2-1	CASSLSLGGDNEQFF	TGTGCCAGCAGTTTATCGCTCGGGGGAGACAATGAGCAGTTCTTC
few	TRBV4-1	-	TRBJ1-2	CASSQEGGRNGYTF	TGCGCCAGCAGCCAAGAAGGTGGTAGGAATGGCTACACCTTC